Sequencing of this TCR beta chain was carried out in a study of early T cells in non-severe SARS-CoV-2 infection. The CDR3 runs 16 residues. With 1 base removed from V and 4 bases from J, the gap between germline ends came to 14 bases. Germline V gene lookup returns CDR1 LGHNA and CDR2 YSLEER. TCRdb reanalysed the 5' RACE reads using MiXCR and keeps one entry per CDR3 protein. The top ten clones hold approximately 4.5% of a sample with approximately 45,000 distinct CDR3 sequences, around 6.9% of them seen once. This clonotype was counted at least ten times. Specimen: whole blood. This chain links TRBV4-3 with TRBJ2-1; unclear D gene. This clonotype was sampled from an adult who was a healthcare worker with PCR-confirmed SARS-CoV-2 infection or an uninfected control (not recorded which). CDR3: CASSQGITYGYNEQFF. DNA of the CDR3: TGCGCCAGCAGCCAAGGTATAACATACGGATACAATGAGCAGTTCTTC.